This TCR beta chain was profiled in a study of blood T cell repertoires in COVID-19. Overall study context: T cells, B-cell-depleted T cells, or PBMCs supplied cDNA or gDNA.

In the authors' workflow: Amplification from reference gene primers served as the basis for estimated nucleated cell counts. Sequencing was performed with immunoSEQ multiplex PCR; in TCRdb, only in-frame clones are kept and a portion is missing. D and trimming come from the DNA, and the V and J calls and clone size come from that table. The sample lists about 530,000 clones; 85% to 90% were seen once. This clone was counted ten times or more. V lost 7 bases to trimming and J lost 5 bases, with 12 bases between them. Germline loops: CDR1 LNHDA, CDR2 SQIVND (reference sequence). The CDR3 runs 13 residues.

The source material was peripheral blood. This TCR was sampled from a woman between 50 and 59 years old with COVID-19, enrolled during active disease. V usage is TRBV19 and J usage is TRBJ1-5; D call uncertain. The CDR3 is CASNPGGYQPQHF. The CDR3 coding sequence is TGTGCCAGTAACCCGGGAGGTTATCAGCCCCAGCATTTT.